This TCR beta chain was observed in a study of T cell responses to AZD1222 COVID-19 vaccine. Study results and limitations: Spike-specific TCR breadth and depth were elevated following two AZD1222 doses. The donors showed a predominance of white British ancestry and of females, with possible underestimation of clonal diversity.

TCRdb keeps only in-frame clones here, not all; method: immunoSEQ multiplex PCR. Here the sample spans 80,000 to 100,000 clones, over 80% being singletons. Regarding this clone: The antigen is undetermined.

The CDR3 is 14 residues long. In germline, CDR1 is SGDLS, CDR2 YYNGEE. V was clipped by 6 bases and J by 3 bases, with 15 bases between them. The sample here was peripheral blood, taken 28 days after the second AZD1222 dose. The sequence came from an adult who received the AZD1222 COVID-19 vaccine. The V call is TRBV9, the J call TRBJ1-1; D unclear. In DNA form, the CDR3 reads TGTGCCAGCACCCCCCGGCAGGCACACACTGAAGCTTTCTTT. This sequence encodes CASTPRQAHTEAFF.